This is a list of T cell receptor beta chains from one sample in a study of identical twins. TCRdb called the 5' RACE reads again in MiXCR, with one record for every CDR3 protein. The profile covers 640,000 or so distinct CDR3 sequences, with roughly 6.2% appearing a single time and 1.5% to 2% taken by the ten largest. Sequenced input: naive T cells sorted from blood. The receptors originated from a man between 18 and 29 years old in good health. Each CDR3 is given with its conserved first and last residue. Fields, in order: clone size, J gene, V gene, D gene, CDR3 protein, CDR3 DNA. A D gene is named only where the DNA matches it firmly. The listing skips clone size in some rows; elsewhere it reads once, few, many or a size class.

.	TRBJ2-1	TRBV19	TRBD2	CASSVTPSGYNEQFF	TGTGCCAGTAGTGTAACCCCTAGCGGTTACAATGAGCAGTTCTTC
many	TRBJ2-5	TRBV12-3/TRBV12-4	TRBD1	CASSRGQGERETQYF	TGTGCCAGCAGTCGAGGACAGGGGGAACGGGAGACCCAGTACTTC
many	TRBJ2-1	TRBV5-6	TRBD2	CASSFGTSGKATNEQFF	TGTGCCAGCAGCTTCGGGACTAGCGGGAAGGCTACAAATGAGCAGTTCTTC
few	TRBJ2-1	TRBV7-8	TRBD2	CASSADRRGRSYNEQFF	TGTGCCAGCAGCGCAGACAGGCGCGGGAGGTCCTACAATGAGCAGTTCTTC
.	TRBJ2-1	TRBV2	.	CASSDPSSYNEQFF	TGTGCCAGCAGTGACCCGAGCTCCTACAATGAGCAGTTCTTC
many	TRBJ2-1	TRBV7-2	TRBD2	CASSSQLAGVNEQFF	TGTGCCAGCAGCTCCCAACTAGCGGGAGTTAATGAGCAGTTCTTC
many	TRBJ2-5	TRBV6-1	TRBD2	CASSRGLAGETQYF	TGTGCCAGCAGTCGCGGACTAGCGGGAGAGACCCAGTACTTC
.	TRBJ2-1	TRBV12-3/TRBV12-4	TRBD2	CASTRLAGGLSSYNEQFF	TGTGCCAGCACCAGACTAGCGGGAGGCCTTAGCTCCTACAATGAGCAGTTCTTC
few	TRBJ1-3	TRBV12-3/TRBV12-4	.	CASSLGRAGNTIYF	TGTGCCAGCAGTTTAGGGAGGGCTGGAAACACCATATATTTT
many	TRBJ2-2	TRBV6-1	TRBD1	CASRKGVRGRGGELFF	TGTGCCAGCAGAAAAGGTGTCAGGGGGCGCGGCGGGGAGCTGTTTTTT
.	TRBJ2-6	TRBV5-1	TRBD1	CASSLEGQGSPGANVLTF	TGCGCCAGCAGCTTGGAGGGACAGGGATCCCCTGGGGCCAACGTCCTGACTTTC
.	TRBJ2-3	TRBV7-9	.	CASSYPQYF	TGTGCCAGCAGCTACCCCCAGTATTTT
many	TRBJ2-1	TRBV15	.	CATSRVNNEQFF	TGTGCCACCAGCAGGGTGAACAATGAGCAGTTCTTC
few	TRBJ2-4	TRBV9	TRBD1	CASSATGTVVDIQYF	TGTGCCAGCAGCGCGACAGGGACCGTCGTAGACATTCAGTACTTC
few	TRBJ2-7	TRBV7-2	.	CASTLTETYEQYF	TGTGCCAGCACACTAACAGAGACCTACGAGCAGTACTTC
many	TRBJ2-1	TRBV15	TRBD1	CATSSGGTGKDEQFF	TGTGCCACCAGCAGTGGAGGGACAGGGAAAGATGAGCAGTTCTTC
many	TRBJ1-4	TRBV29-1	.	CSVPRGGATNEKLFF	TGCAGCGTACCGAGGGGGGGAGCAACTAATGAAAAACTGTTTTTT
many	TRBJ2-3	TRBV29-1	TRBD2	CSVELAGEGDTQYF	TGCAGCGTTGAATTGGCGGGAGAGGGAGATACGCAGTATTTT
many	TRBJ2-1	TRBV14	TRBD2	CASSQEVIAGSSYNEQFF	TGTGCCAGCAGCCAAGAGGTCATAGCGGGGAGCTCCTACAATGAGCAGTTCTTC
many	TRBJ2-3	TRBV11-2	.	CASSSLGDTQYF	TGTGCCAGCAGCTCCTTAGGAGATACGCAGTATTTT
few	TRBJ2-1	TRBV7-8	.	CASSPILTARTNNEQFF	TGTGCCAGCAGCCCCATATTGACAGCTCGCACTAACAATGAGCAGTTCTTC
.	TRBJ2-1	TRBV11-2	.	CASSGSRGKLTAHNEQFF	TGTGCCAGCAGCGGGAGTAGAGGGAAACTGACAGCCCACAATGAGCAGTTCTTC
few	TRBJ1-1	TRBV20-1	TRBD1	CSARDIGQGDPEAFF	TGCAGTGCTAGAGATATCGGACAGGGCGACCCTGAAGCTTTCTTT
few	TRBJ1-5	TRBV19	.	CASKLSGGYSNQPQHF	TGTGCCAGTAAGCTCTCAGGTGGTTATAGCAATCAGCCCCAGCATTTT
once	TRBJ2-2	TRBV7-9	.	CASSFAIGQTNTGELFF	TGTGCCAGCAGCTTCGCCATCGGCCAGACGAACACCGGGGAGCTGTTTTTT